This T cell receptor beta chain came from a study of identical twins. A single record per CDR3 protein comes from TCRdb applying MiXCR to the 5' RACE reads. The sample consists of fewer than 650,000 distinct CDR3 sequences, 9% to 10% of them appearing once. Germline lookup yields CDR1 MDHEN and CDR2 SYDVKM. V shed 6 bases, J shed 5 bases, and the junction held 15 bases outside the gene matches. The CDR3 loop spans 16 amino acids. This clonotype appeared a few times. The same data also contributed to another study, on yellow fever vaccine responses in identical twins.

Sequenced material: PBMCs. The source is a woman younger than 30 in good health. V is TRBV28 and J is TRBJ2-7, with 8 bases identical to TRBD1. DNA for the CDR3: TGTGCCAGCAGCCCTCTCGGACAGGGCTTTAGCAACGAGCAGTACTTC. Residues: CASSPLGQGFSNEQYF. Based on the CDR3 plus reference TRBV28 and TRBJ2-7, the full variable domain is DVKVTQSSRYLVKRTGEKVFLECVQDMDHENMFWYRQDPGLGLRLIYFSYDVKMKEKGDIPEGYSVSREKKERFSLILESASTNQTSMYLCASSPLGQGFSNEQYFGPGTRLTVT.